Each of the 21 T cell receptor beta chains below was sequenced from the same sample in a study of spatial heterogeneity in lung cancer. One entry per CDR3 protein, called by TCRdb with MiXCR from the 5' RACE reads. The repertoire holds 90,000 or so distinct CDR3 sequences, roughly 9.5% seen once, with 6.9% in the top ten. Time point given: sample taken at primary tumor resection. Whole RNA from tumor, nontumor lung or frozen PBMC was sequenced unsorted. Material: PBMCs, obtained at surgery. All receptors come from a male donor with early-stage non-small cell lung cancer.

The table lists this clonotype with a few counts. J is TRBJ1-2 and V is TRBV21-1; the DNA was not used to check the table's D call, TRBD1. TRBV21-1 is a documented pseudogene. The CDR3 sequence is 15 residues long. The CDR3 is CASSMRQGRKDGYTF. CDR3 coding DNA: TGTGCCAGCAGCATGAGACAGGGGAGGAAGGATGGCTACACCTTC.

This clonotype has more than one count but fewer than ten. The chain combines TRBV20-1 with TRBJ2-3; TRBD2 matches at 13 bases. Germline V gene sequence: CDR1 DFQATT, CDR2 SNEGSKA (reference sequence). The CDR3 spans 18 residues. V lost 3 bases to trimming and J lost 2 bases; unmatched junction nucleotides: 11. The CDR3: CSARGASGLAGPTDTQYF. As DNA, the CDR3 is TGCAGTGCTAGGGGGGCATCGGGACTAGCGGGGCCCACAGATACGCAGTATTTT.

There are a few counts of this clonotype. V usage is TRBV12-3 or TRBV12-4 and J usage is TRBJ1-5, with D hard to call. This CDR3 region has 13 residues. The V gene lost 6 bases and the J gene lost 4 bases, with 10 bases spanning the gap. CDR3 residues: CASSPNRNQPQHF. In nucleotides, the CDR3 is TGTGCCAGCAGCCCTAATCGGAATCAGCCCCAGCATTTT.

At least ten counts were recorded for this clonotype. The chain uses TRBV5-1 and TRBJ2-5; 11 nucleotides line up with TRBD2. CDR3 length equals 18 residues. Germline assignment: CDR1 SGHRS and CDR2 YFSETQ. Trimming removed 4 bases from V and 4 bases from J; junction bases left unmatched: 15. CDR3 region: CASSRGTSGSRQPETQYF. The CDR3 bases are TGCGCCAGCAGCCGTGGGACTAGCGGAAGTCGCCAGCCAGAGACCCAGTACTTC.

This clonotype was counted only a few times. The gene calls are TRBV3-1 and TRBJ2-3; D is unclear. There are 14 residues in the CDR3. CDR1 and CDR2 (germline): LGHDT, YNNKEL (reference sequence). V lost 5 bases to trimming and J lost 0 bases, with 9 bases between them. In nucleotides, the CDR3 is TGTGCCAGCAGCTTTCCCGACAGCACAGATACGCAGTATTTT. Its protein product is CASSFPDSTDTQYF.

This clonotype has just a few counts. CDR3 coding DNA: TGTGCCAGCAGCGTAAATCCTGGCAATCAGCCCCAGCATTTT. It yields the protein CASSVNPGNQPQHF. This chain links TRBV9 with TRBJ1-5; D remains unclear. The CDR3 covers 14 residues. Between the trimmed V and J ends, which lost 1 base and 2 bases, there was a span of 7 bases. Germline V lookup: CDR1 SGDLS, CDR2 YYNGEE.

There are many counts of this clonotype. The rearrangement links TRBV30 to TRBJ2-3, with D perhaps given as TRBD1 or TRBD2 (5 bases each). CDR3 length: 14 residues. Germline-derived CDR1 and CDR2 are GTSNPN and SVGIG (reference sequence). V gave up 5 bases and J gave up 1 base, with 13 bases separating them. The CDR3 DNA follows: TGTGCCTGGGTCAGTGGGGGAGGCACAGATACGCAGTATTTT. Protein sequence: CAWVSGGGTDTQYF.

This clonotype was recorded many times. This chain links TRBV11-2 with TRBJ1-5, with 8 nucleotides matching TRBD1. The CDR3 has 16 amino acids. The V gene's germline CDR1 is SGHAT and CDR2 FQNNGV. After removal of 5 bases from V and 2 bases from J, the junction contained 8 bases not matched to a gene. CDR3 region: CASSSRQGTGNQPQHF. DNA for the CDR3: TGTGCCAGCAGCAGCCGACAGGGGACGGGCAATCAGCCCCAGCATTTT. Looking up the rest from reference TRBV11-2 and TRBJ1-5 gives the full variable domain: EAGVAQSPRYKIIEKRQSVAFWCNPISGHATLYWYQQILGQGPKLLIQFQNNGVVDDSQLPKDRFSAERLKGVDSTLKIQPAKLEDSAVYLCASSSRQGTGNQPQHFGDGTRLSIL.

The rearrangement joins TRBV5-1 to TRBJ2-3; D possibly corresponds to TRBD1 (5 bases). This CDR3 region has 15 residues. Germline CDR1 and CDR2: SGHRS and YFSETQ. V was pared by 0 bases and J by 4 bases, with 12 bases between. Here the CDR3 reads CASSLEVRAADTQYF. In nucleotides, the CDR3 is TGCGCCAGCAGCTTGGAGGTCAGGGCTGCAGATACGCAGTATTTT.

The rearrangement uses TRBV2 and TRBJ1-5; D not certain. Trimming left V 3 bases short and J 4 bases short, with 10 bases between. CDR3 length equals 14 residues. Germline CDR1 and CDR2: SNHLY and FYNNEI. CDR3 nucleotide sequence: TGTGCCAGCAGTGAGGGTCGAGGAAATCAGCCCCAGCATTTT. Translation gives CASSEGRGNQPQHF.

This clonotype was counted a few times. The chain employs TRBV7-3 and TRBJ1-1; tentatively, D is TRBD1 (5 bases). CDR1 is SGHTA and CDR2 is FQGTGA in the germline V gene. Trimming stripped 4 bases from V and 5 bases from J, with 11 bases between. The CDR3 sequence is 13 residues long. This CDR3 reads CASSSSRGTEAFF. The CDR3 nucleotides read TGTGCCAGCAGCTCCAGTCGGGGGACTGAAGCTTTCTTT.

The chain combines TRBV11-2 with TRBJ1-2, with D maybe TRBD1 (5 bases). Germline V CDR1 and CDR2: SGHAT, FQNNGV. Trimming took off 8 bases at V and 4 bases at J, with 20 bases between the two ends. The CDR3 runs to 15 residues. This CDR3 is CASPDDSLSSYGYTF. The CDR3 DNA is TGTGCCAGCCCCGACGACAGTTTATCTTCCTATGGCTACACCTTC. The full variable domain, completed using reference TRBV11-2 and TRBJ1-2, is EAGVAQSPRYKIIEKRQSVAFWCNPISGHATLYWYQQILGQGPKLLIQFQNNGVVDDSQLPKDRFSAERLKGVDSTLKIQPAKLEDSAVYLCASPDDSLSSYGYTFGSGTRLTVV.

With respect to this clonotype: Sequence at one end of the junction differs from germline and may be a read error. The chain is built from TRBV11-2 and TRBJ2-1; no clear D gene. This CDR3 is built from 15 residues. Germline V gene sequence: CDR1 SGHAT, CDR2 FQNNGV. CDR3 sequence (DNA): TGTGCCAGCAGCTTACGGCGGAGCTCCTACAAAGAGCAGTTCTTC. Its translation: CASSLRRSSYKEQFF.

This clonotype was observed a few times. The chain recombines TRBV18 with TRBJ2-2; no firm D call. The CDR3 covers 16 residues. V lost 4 bases and J 1 base, leaving 13 bases between the germline ends. CDR1 and CDR2 (germline): KGHSH, LQKENI. CDR3 amino acids: CASSLSSPVNTGELFF. The CDR3, as DNA: TGTGCCAGCTCACTCTCCAGCCCTGTGAACACCGGGGAGCTGTTTTTT.

The chain is built from TRBV5-1 and TRBJ2-1; D ambiguous. The CDR3 spans 15 residues. The germline V gene has CDR1 SGHRS and CDR2 YFSETQ. V lost 3 bases to trimming and J lost 0 bases, with 10 bases between them. The CDR3, as DNA: TGCGCCAGCAGCTGGACGGAGAGCTCCTACAATGAGCAGTTCTTC. It specifies CASSWTESSYNEQFF. Looking up the rest from reference TRBV5-1 and TRBJ2-1 gives the full variable domain: KAGVTQTPRYLIKTRGQQVTLSCSPISGHRSVSWYQQTPGQGLQFLFEYFSETQRNKGNFPGRFSGRQFSNSRSEMNVSTLELGDSALYLCASSWTESSYNEQFFGPGTRLTVL.

J is TRBJ2-3 and V is TRBV12-3 or TRBV12-4; 10 positions agree with TRBD2. V trimming: 2 bases; J trimming: 4 bases; junction bases outside the gene matches: 6. This CDR3 is built from 16 residues. The CDR3 here is CASSLKRGGIPDTQYF. The CDR3 DNA is TGTGCCAGCAGTTTAAAGCGGGGGGGCATCCCAGATACGCAGTATTTT.

This clonotype was seen a handful of times. This chain joins TRBV12-3 or TRBV12-4 and TRBJ1-5, with a weak D call TRBD1 (6 bases). This CDR3 has 11 residues. V lost 5 bases to trimming and J lost 12 bases, with 11 bases between them. The CDR3 is CASSRGAYQHF. The CDR3 DNA reads as TGTGCCAGCAGTCGGGGGGCCTACCAGCATTTT.

This clonotype was observed a few times. The chain links TRBV4-2 to TRBJ2-7; D gene unclear. Germline loops: CDR1 LGHNA, CDR2 YNFKEQ. The CDR3 contains 13 residues. V was trimmed by 3 bases and J by 5 bases, leaving 11 bases between them. The CDR3: CASSQGYNDEQYF. CDR3 coding DNA: TGTGCCAGCAGCCAGGGCTATAACGACGAGCAGTACTTC.

This clonotype was recorded many times. The V call is TRBV24-1, the J call TRBJ2-5; 10 bases map to TRBD1. J was trimmed by 5 bases and V by 9 bases; bases with no gene match: 5. The germline gives CDR1 KGHDR, CDR2 SFDVKD. The CDR3 loop spans 13 amino acids. CDR3 sequence reads: CATSGQGMETQYF. In DNA, the CDR3 is TGTGCCACCTCGGGACAGGGGATGGAGACCCAGTACTTC.

This clonotype occurred many times. The CDR3 sequence is CASSLGPALGGNEQFF. CDR3 nucleotide sequence: TGTGCCAGCAGCCTAGGCCCAGCATTGGGGGGAAATGAGCAGTTCTTC. The gene calls are TRBV11-1 and TRBJ2-1, with a tentative D call TRBD2 (6 bases). V was clipped by 5 bases and J by 7 bases, with 21 bases between them. The germline CDR1 and CDR2 sequences are SGHAT and FQDESV (reference sequence). This CDR3 region has 16 residues.

This clonotype was detected ten times or more. V usage is TRBV5-6 and J usage is TRBJ2-3; 8 bases agree with TRBD2. Germline CDR1 SGHDT, CDR2 YYEEEE. J was trimmed by 6 bases and V by 2 bases; bases with no gene match: 5. This CDR3 region has 14 residues. CDR3 sequence reads: CASSLAGAEDTQYF. The CDR3 DNA sequence: TGTGCCAGCAGCTTAGCGGGAGCGGAGGATACGCAGTATTTT.